The sequence of this TCR beta chain was determined in a study of cytomegalovirus exposure and HLA in healthy donors. A multiplex PCR was run with 60 Vbeta primers and 13 Jbeta primers. Sequenced by immunoSEQ multiplex PCR; TCRdb stores in-frame clones only, minus some. In the table there are 120,000 to 150,000 clones, roughly 82% of which are singletons. Trimming took off 2 bases at V and 6 bases at J, with 7 bases between the two ends. The V gene's germline CDR1 is SNHLY and CDR2 FYNNEI. This CDR3 is 13 amino acids long. Sequenced sample: PBMCs. The chain combines TRBV2 with TRBJ1-4; D gene ambiguous. The clonotype originates from a man aged 25 to 40 in good health and CMV-seropositive. This CDR3 is CASSETGYEKLFF. The CDR3, as DNA: TGTGCCAGCAGTGAAACCGGGTATGAAAAACTGTTTTTT. Full variable domain (missing parts from reference TRBV2 and TRBJ1-4): EPEVTQTPSHQVTQMGQEVILRCVPISNHLYFYWYRQILGQKVEFLVSFYNNEISEKSEIFDDQFSVERPDGSNFTLKIRSTKLEDSAMYFCASSETGYEKLFFGSGTQLSVL.